One sample yielded the 22 T cell receptor beta chains listed below, sequenced in a study of breast tumors, draining lymph nodes, adjacent tissues. One entry per CDR3 protein results from TCRdb running MiXCR on the multiplex PCR reads. Altogether over 150,000 distinct CDR3 sequences are present, around a third being singletons, with the ten largest covering 3.5% to 4.5%. Breast cancer patients provided tissue from their axillary draining lymph nodes. The sequenced sample consisted of axillary lymph node tissue. These receptors were collected from a female donor with breast cancer. Some clones in this sample may be carry-over from other donors' samples.

The rearrangement links TRBV2 to TRBJ1-1, with D possibly matching TRBD1 (5 bases). Trimming took off 7 bases at V and 0 bases at J, with 15 bases between the two ends. In germline, CDR1 is SNHLY, CDR2 FYNNEI. The length of the CDR3 is 15 residues. CDR3 loop: CASKVGVGLNTEAFF. CDR3 bases: TGTGCCAGCAAGGTGGGGGTCGGCCTGAACACTGAAGCTTTCTTT.

Note on this clonotype: A much larger clone lies a single base off, so this may be a read error. The chain joins TRBV19 to TRBJ2-7, with D possibly called TRBD1 or TRBD2 (5 bases each). The germline CDR1 and CDR2 sequences are LNHDA and SQIVND (reference sequence). The length of the CDR3 is 14 residues. The CDR3 DNA sequence: TGTGCCGGTAGCCCGGGACCAGACCCCTACGAGCAGTACTTC. This sequence encodes CAGSPGPDPYEQYF.

This clonotype was seen many times. The rearrangement uses TRBV20-1 and TRBJ2-7, with D perhaps being TRBD1 or TRBD2 (5 bases each). Trimming stripped 6 bases from V and 2 bases from J, with 23 bases between. Germline V lookup: CDR1 DFQATT, CDR2 SNEGSKA (reference sequence). The CDR3 loop spans 16 amino acids. The CDR3 spells CSASLPKGRRTYEQYF. For the CDR3, the DNA is TGCAGTGCGAGCCTTCCTAAGGGACGACGTACCTACGAGCAGTACTTC.

In this sample, this clonotype turned up many times. This chain uses TRBV12-3 or TRBV12-4 with TRBJ2-1, with D perhaps matching TRBD1 (6 bases). Trimming took 2 bases from V and 3 from J, leaving 17 bases between them. The length of the CDR3 is 17 residues. The CDR3 bases are TGTGCCAGCAGTTTATTGTGGACAGTTCTTAACTACAATGAGCAGTTCTTC. It specifies CASSLLWTVLNYNEQFF.

The gene calls are TRBV2 and TRBJ2-3; 9 bases align to TRBD1. The CDR3 totals 13 residues. From germline, CDR1 is SNHLY and CDR2 FYNNEI. J lost 4 bases, V lost 8 bases, and 4 bases had no gene match. The CDR3 DNA is TGTGCCAGCCAAGGGACAGGGCCAGATACGCAGTATTTT. It is translated as CASQGTGPDTQYF.

This chain joins TRBV3-1 and TRBJ2-7; tentatively, D is TRBD1 (6 bases). The ends were cut back, 1 base at V and 5 bases at J, with 12 bases in the middle. CDR1 is LGHDT and CDR2 is YNNKEL in the germline V gene (reference sequence). The CDR3 has 14 amino acids. The CDR3 nucleotides read TGTGCCAGCAGCCAAGCAGGGGAAGTAAACGAGCAGTACTTC. It encodes CASSQAGEVNEQYF.

The chain joins TRBV11-3 to TRBJ1-2; 7 bases line up with TRBD1. V lost 5 bases, J lost 2 bases, and 8 bases stayed unmatched. The CDR3 has 15 residues. Germline CDR1 SGHNT, CDR2 YENEEA. CDR3 DNA sequence: TGTGCCAGCAGCCCGGCTGGGACAGCGAACTATGGCTACACCTTC. This codes for CASSPAGTANYGYTF.

This clonotype was recorded many times. The chain carries TRBV9 and TRBJ1-2, with TRBD1 as a possible D gene (6 bases). With 4 bases removed from V and 8 bases from J, the gap between germline ends came to 21 bases. The CDR3 spans 15 residues. Germline CDR1 and CDR2: SGDLS and YYNGEE. CDR3 region: CASSSQGSLSLGYTF. In DNA form, the CDR3 reads TGTGCCAGCAGCAGTCAGGGGAGCTTAAGTCTGGGCTACACCTTC. Full variable domain (remainder filled in from reference TRBV9 and TRBJ1-2): DSGVTQTPKHLITATGQRVTLRCSPRSGDLSVYWYQQSLDQGLQFLIQYYNGEERAKGNILERFSAQQFPDLHSELNLSSLELGDSALYFCASSSQGSLSLGYTFGSGTRLTVV.

This clonotype has at least ten counts. The chain employs TRBV29-1 and TRBJ1-2; a weak D match, TRBD1 (6 bases). V lost 5 bases to trimming and J lost 6 bases, with 13 bases between them. The CDR3 runs 12 residues. Germline loops: CDR1 SQVTM, CDR2 ANQGSEA. The CDR3 here is CSVMTGHHGYTF. Here the CDR3 DNA reads TGCAGCGTTATGACAGGCCATCATGGCTACACCTTC. The full variable domain, rest sourced from reference TRBV29-1 and TRBJ1-2, is SAVISQKPSRDICQRGTSLTIQCQVDSQVTMMFWYRQQPGQSLTLIATANQGSEATYESGFVIDKFPISRPNLTFSTLTVSNMSPEDSSIYLCSVMTGHHGYTFGSGTRLTVV.

This clonotype was counted ten times or more. The chain is built from TRBV20-1 and TRBJ2-3, with D possibly matching TRBD2 (6 bases). Trimming removed 3 bases from V and 4 bases from J, with 17 bases in between. CDR1 is DFQATT and CDR2 is SNEGSKA in the germline V gene (reference sequence). The CDR3 consists of 15 residues. This CDR3 reads CSARRSGLQADTQYF. The CDR3 DNA reads as TGCAGTGCTAGGCGATCGGGACTCCAGGCAGATACGCAGTATTTT.

This clonotype has a count of ten or more. This sequence joins TRBV29-1 and TRBJ1-2; D is ambiguous. The germline V gene encodes CDR1 SQVTM and CDR2 ANQGSEA. With 3 bases removed from V and 5 bases from J, the gap between germline ends came to 7 bases. This CDR3 is 11 amino acids long. The CDR3 region has the DNA TGCAGCGTTGACTCCGTGTATGGCTACACCTTC. Protein sequence: CSVDSVYGYTF. The whole variable domain, filled in from reference TRBV29-1 and TRBJ1-2, reads SAVISQKPSRDICQRGTSLTIQCQVDSQVTMMFWYRQQPGQSLTLIATANQGSEATYESGFVIDKFPISRPNLTFSTLTVSNMSPEDSSIYLCSVDSVYGYTFGSGTRLTVV.

This clonotype appeared a single time. Compared with germline, one end of the junction differs, possibly owing to a read error. This rearrangement joins TRBV6-5 to TRBJ2-7; D is possibly TRBD2 (6 bases). The CDR3 length is 18 residues. Germline CDR1 reads MNHEY; CDR2 reads SVGAGI. Here the CDR3 DNA reads TGTGCCAGCAGTCACTCGACGTTGTCTAGCGTCAAGTCCTACGAGCAGTACTTC. It yields the protein CASSHSTLSSVKSYEQYF.

This clonotype was recorded many times. This chain joins TRBV7-3 and TRBJ1-6, with 7 bases that match TRBD1. Per germline, CDR1 SGHTA and CDR2 FQGTGA. V shed 4 bases, J shed 7 bases, and the junction held 4 bases outside the gene matches. There are 14 residues in the CDR3. The CDR3 loop reads CASSSGTENSPLHF. In DNA, the CDR3 is TGTGCCAGCAGCTCCGGGACAGAGAATTCACCCCTCCACTTT.

This clonotype was observed a handful of times. It may be a read error: a sequence one base away is much more abundant. The rearrangement uses TRBV20-1 and TRBJ2-7; D is possibly TRBD1 or TRBD2 (5 bases each). The CDR3 is made up of 14 amino acids. From germline, CDR1 is DFQATT and CDR2 SNEGSKA (reference sequence). V dropped 2 bases and J dropped 6 bases, with 17 bases sitting between them. CDR3 protein: CSARFGTSRPEQYF. The CDR3 DNA sequence: TGCAGTGCTAGATTTGGGACCTCTCGCCCCGAGCAGTACTTC.

With regard to this clonotype: Being one base from a much bigger clone, this may be a read error. The rearrangement links TRBV7-9 to TRBJ2-5, with D possibly being TRBD1 (5 bases). The germline V gene has CDR1 SEHNR and CDR2 FQNEAQ (reference sequence). The CDR3 is 15 amino acids. This chain's CDR3 is CASSLSVDNQGTQYF. In DNA, the CDR3 is TGTGCTAGCAGCTTATCAGTGGACAACCAAGGGACCCAGTACTTC.

This clonotype appeared many times. The rearrangement joins TRBV4-1 to TRBJ2-7; D is unclear. The germline V gene encodes CDR1 MGHRA and CDR2 YSYEKL. The CDR3 contains 15 residues. Trimming took off 0 bases at V and 3 bases at J, with 12 bases between the two ends. The CDR3 DNA follows: TGCGCCAGCAGCCAAGAAGGCCCCGGCTTCTACGAGCAGTACTTC. Protein sequence: CASSQEGPGFYEQYF.

This clonotype was picked up many times. At one end the junction does not follow the germline gene, possibly because of a read error. The chain joins TRBV7-7 to TRBJ2-5; 14 bases are shared with TRBD2. This CDR3 has 13 residues. The V gene's germline CDR1 is SSHAT and CDR2 FNYEAQ (reference sequence). The CDR3, as DNA: TGTGCTAGCAGTGGACTAGCGGGGGGACAAAAGTACTTC. This encodes CASSGLAGGQKYF.

The V call is TRBV12-3 or TRBV12-4, the J call TRBJ2-1; D perhaps matches TRBD2 (5 bases). V dropped 8 bases and J dropped 5 bases, with 16 bases sitting between them. CDR3 length equals 14 residues. The CDR3 DNA sequence: TGTGCCAGCCTCACCCCCGAGGGTCACAATGAGCAGTTCTTC. Translation gives CASLTPEGHNEQFF.

V usage is TRBV2 and J usage is TRBJ2-2; 15 nucleotides agree with TRBD2. CDR1 and CDR2 (germline): SNHLY, FYNNEI. There are 16 residues in the CDR3. V shed 10 bases and J 5 bases; nucleotides not matched to a gene: 8. CDR3 sequence reads: CAISGLAGGPTGELFF. In DNA, the CDR3 is TGTGCCATCAGCGGACTAGCGGGAGGGCCGACCGGGGAGCTGTTTTTT.

Regarding this clonotype: A much larger clone differs from this one at a single base, so this may be a read error. The V gene is TRBV20-1, the J gene TRBJ2-6, with 7 nucleotides matching TRBD2. CDR3 size: 19 residues. Germline V gene data show CDR1 as DFQATT and CDR2 as SNEGSKA (reference sequence). Trimming removed 0 bases from V and 3 bases from J; junction bases left unmatched: 14. The DNA of the CDR3 is TGCAGTGCTAGAGATTTCCGCCTAGCGGCAGGTAGTGGGGCCAACGTCCTGACTTTC. Encoded protein: CSARDFRLAAGSGANVLTF.

This clonotype was counted at least ten times. The chain recombines TRBV20-1 with TRBJ2-3; TRBD2 is a possible D gene (6 bases). Trimming cost V 8 bases and J 1 base, with 10 bases left between them. Germline V gene sequence: CDR1 DFQATT, CDR2 SNEGSKA (reference sequence). This CDR3 comprises 12 residues. The CDR3 sequence: CSSQRGTDTQYF. The CDR3, as DNA: TGCAGTAGCCAGCGGGGCACAGATACGCAGTATTTT.

As to this clonotype: One end of the junction does not line up with germline, which may come from a read error. CDR3 residues: CAGSPMTRTGGLDTQYF. CDR3 coding DNA: TGTGCCGGCTCACCCATGACAAGAACAGGGGGCCTGGATACGCAGTATTTT. The gene calls are TRBV18 and TRBJ2-3; 9 bases fit TRBD1. CDR3 length: 17 residues. CDR1 and CDR2 (germline): KGHSH, LQKENI.